This T cell receptor beta chain was identified during a study of vaccination and CD4 T cells after COVID-19. The sample's treatment: roughly nine-day PBMC culture with coronavirus spike peptide pools or control peptides (ViraFEST assay). Sequence data for DNA of cultured CD4+ T cells were generated by the Oncomine TCR Beta short-read assay. TCRdb fed the PCR reads into MiXCR, producing one record per CDR3 protein. The sample has some 10,000 distinct CDR3 sequences; approximately 57% are singletons. J gave up 5 bases and V 5 bases, and 2 bases lay outside the gene matches. The length of the CDR3 is 13 residues. Germline V gives CDR1 LNHDA, CDR2 SQIVND (reference sequence). This clonotype was counted a few times. Its target is not known.

This clonotype originated in a human donor who had recovered from COVID-19. The chain recombines TRBV19 with TRBJ1-5; 8 nucleotides agree with TRBD1. Sequenced input: CD4+ T cells from blood, cultured in vitro. The CDR3 spells CASSAQGDQPQHF. The CDR3 bases are TGTGCCAGTAGTGCACAGGGGGATCAGCCCCAGCATTTT.